The clone carrying this TCR beta chain was recorded a few times. Other DNA sequences within the sample encode an identical CDR3. These data come from a study of PD-1 blockade in classical Hodgkin lymphoma. V was clipped by 6 bases and J by 1 base, with 7 bases between them. The CDR3 length is 12 residues. Germline CDR1 and CDR2: MDHEN and SYDVKM. Measured with immunoSEQ multiplex PCR; TCRdb has only the in-frame clones, and not every one. The table has roughly 140,000 clones, around four fifths seen once. Every patient relapsed after autologous stem cell transplantation, and brentuximab vedotin exposure varied.

This TCR came from a human donor with classical Hodgkin lymphoma. Sequencing used peripheral blood mononuclear cells (PBMCs), obtained before the second cycle of nivolumab. This chain links TRBV28 with TRBJ2-7; D ambiguous. The CDR3 DNA sequence: TGTGCCAGCAGCCCCTTATCCTACGAGCAGTACTTC. This sequence encodes CASSPLSYEQYF.